Below, 28 T cell receptor beta chains from the same sample are listed, as sequenced in a study of T cell responses to AZD1222 COVID-19 vaccine. Produced via immunoSEQ multiplex PCR; TCRdb's table is partial and in-frame only. Of roughly 70,000 clones in the sample, roughly 88% were seen once. Sequenced material: peripheral blood, taken on day 0 of AZD1222 vaccination. The source is an adult in good health.

This chain uses TRBV27 with TRBJ2-1, with 14 bases matching TRBD2. This CDR3 contains 14 residues. V lost 8 bases, J lost 6 bases, and 3 bases stayed unmatched. Germline V gene lookup returns CDR1 MNHEY and CDR2 SMNVEV (reference sequence). This chain's CDR3 is CASRLAGGINEQFF. CDR3 in DNA: TGTGCCAGCCGACTAGCGGGAGGGATCAATGAGCAGTTCTTC.

For the CDR3, the DNA is TGTGCCAGCAGTTTAGGCACTGAAGCTTTCTTT. Its translation: CASSLGTEAFF. The chain recombines TRBV28 with TRBJ1-1; D ambiguous. V shed 2 bases and J shed 4 bases, with 2 bases lying between them. Germline V gives CDR1 MDHEN, CDR2 SYDVKM. CDR3 length: 11 amino acids.

The table lists this clone with a few counts. The junction departs from the called germline gene at one end, perhaps through a read error. V is TRBV3-1 (or the pseudogene TRBV3-2) and J is TRBJ1-2, with D perhaps matching TRBD1 (6 bases). The CDR3 contains 11 residues. Germline V gene data show CDR1 as LGHDT and CDR2 as YNNKEL (reference sequence). The CDR3 region has the DNA TGTGCCAGCAGCCAAGATCAGGGGACCCTCTTC. This gives the protein CASSQDQGTLF.

This chain uses TRBV6-6 with TRBJ1-5; no clear D. V lost 7 bases and J 0 bases, leaving 13 bases between the germline ends. CDR1 and CDR2 (germline): MNHNY, SVGAGI (reference sequence). CDR3 length: 15 amino acids. As DNA, the CDR3 is TGTGCCAGCACCCCCACCCCCGGTAGCAATCAGCCCCAGCATTTT. This sequence encodes CASTPTPGSNQPQHF.

J is TRBJ2-5 and V is TRBV30, with D possibly TRBD1 on 6 matching bases. Trimming shortened V by 2 bases and J by 0 bases, and 10 bases separated the two germline ends. CDR1 is GTSNPN, CDR2 SVGIG, per germline (reference sequence). There are 14 residues in the CDR3. The CDR3 DNA reads TGTGCCTGGAGTAAAAACAGGGACCAAGAGACCCAGTACTTC. Residues: CAWSKNRDQETQYF.

The V call is TRBV2, the J call TRBJ2-1; the match to TRBD2 covers 11 bases. The CDR3 runs 15 residues. Germline loops: CDR1 SNHLY, CDR2 FYNNEI. The ends lost 6 bases at V and 7 bases at J; junction bases unmatched: 8. Here the CDR3 DNA reads TGTGCCAGCAGCCTTAGCGGGGGGGCTCATAATGAGCAGTTCTTC. It codes for CASSLSGGAHNEQFF.

Notes on this clone: The limits of the CDR3 on the DNA are not certain, so only TCRdb's listed CDR3 is given. The J gene is TRBJ2-3, the V gene TRBV12-1. TRBV12-1 is a recognized pseudogene. Termini included, the CDR3 measures 16 amino acids. CDR3 in amino acids: CASSFGGGSSTDTQYF.

The chain uses TRBV6-5 and TRBJ1-2; D gene unclear. This CDR3 has 13 residues. Germline CDR1 is MNHEY and CDR2 is SVGAGI. Deletions cut 2 bases from V and 8 bases from J, with 12 bases between. In nucleotides, the CDR3 is TGTGCCAGCAGTTACATTACCCGAGGCGGCTACACCTTC. It yields the protein CASSYITRGGYTF.

Notes on this clone: The junction and the germline gene differ at one end; a read error may be behind it. The chain joins TRBV5-1 to TRBJ2-7; D not resolved. CDR1 is SGHRS and CDR2 is YFSETQ in the germline V gene. This CDR3 is built from 16 residues. CDR3 DNA sequence: TGCGCCAGCAGCTCGAATGGACCTGGATCTCACTACGAGCAGTGCTTC. Residues: CASSSNGPGSHYEQCF.

This rearrangement joins TRBV28 to TRBJ2-3; D gene uncertain. This CDR3 spans 15 amino acids. V dropped 4 bases and J dropped 0 bases, with 11 bases sitting between them. Germline assignment: CDR1 MDHEN and CDR2 SYDVKM. The CDR3 DNA reads TGTGCCAGCAGTTCGACGGGCACTAGCACAGATACGCAGTATTTT. Translated: CASSSTGTSTDTQYF.

The rearrangement links TRBV19 to TRBJ1-4, with 7 bases that match TRBD1. V lost 5 bases to trimming and J lost 10 bases; unmatched junction nucleotides: 10. CDR1 and CDR2 from the germline V gene are LNHDA and SQIVND (reference sequence). CDR3 length: 14 residues. The CDR3 is CASSLLDRTVKLFF. CDR3 DNA sequence: TGTGCCAGTAGTCTCCTGGACAGGACAGTAAAACTGTTTTTT. Based on the CDR3 plus reference TRBV19 and TRBJ1-4, the full variable domain is DGGITQSPKYLFRKEGQNVTLSCEQNLNHDAMYWYRQDPGQGLRLIYYSQIVNDFQKGDIAEGYSVSREKKESFPLTVTSAQKNPTAFYLCASSLLDRTVKLFFGSGTQLSVL.

By its share, this clone is medium-sized. The chain couples TRBV7-9 to TRBJ1-2; possibly TRBD1 for D (6 bases). V was trimmed by 0 bases and J by 5 bases, leaving 10 bases between them. Germline CDR1 reads SEHNR; CDR2 reads FQNEAQ (reference sequence). The CDR3 sequence is 14 residues long. In DNA, the CDR3 is TGTGCCAGCAGCTTAGCGATAACAGGGTATGGCTACACCTTC. It encodes CASSLAITGYGYTF.

This clone was seen only once. The chain couples TRBV10-3 to TRBJ2-7, with 12 bases identical to TRBD2. From germline, CDR1 is ENHRY and CDR2 SYGVKD. The junction had 16 bases not matched to a gene; V was cut back by 2 bases and J by 5 bases. The CDR3 is 19 amino acids. The CDR3 coding sequence is TGTGCCATCAGTGAGGGGATTGGCGAACTAGCGGGAGGTCGCAACGAGCAGTACTTC. Translating gives CAISEGIGELAGGRNEQYF.

The CDR3 here is CASSEYRSAGNTIYF. The CDR3 region has the DNA TGTGCCAGCAGTGAGTACAGGTCAGCTGGAAACACCATATATTTT. This chain links TRBV6-1 with TRBJ1-3; a weak D match, TRBD1 (5 bases). Germline V gene lookup returns CDR1 MNHNS and CDR2 SASEGT. V lost 3 bases and J lost 2, with 11 bases in between. This CDR3 region has 15 residues.

This chain uses TRBV20-1 with TRBJ2-1, with D hard to call. Germline CDR1 is DFQATT and CDR2 is SNEGSKA (reference sequence). The CDR3 contains 11 residues. V lost 5 bases, J lost 8 bases, and 10 bases lay in between. The DNA of the CDR3 is TGCAGTGCTCCGCTGGGGTATGAGCAGTTCTTC. Amino acid sequence: CSAPLGYEQFF.

V and J are TRBV29-1 and TRBJ1-5, with 10 bases fitting TRBD1. From germline, CDR1 is SQVTM and CDR2 ANQGSEA. V lost 6 bases, J lost 5 bases, and 1 base stayed unmatched. The CDR3 is 12 amino acids. The CDR3: CSVGTGDQPQHF. The CDR3 region has the DNA TGCAGCGTGGGGACAGGGGATCAGCCCCAGCATTTT.

The chain combines TRBV7-3 with TRBJ2-3; D uncertain. This CDR3 has 14 amino acids. Germline V gene data show CDR1 as SGHTA and CDR2 as FQGTGA. Trimming removed 2 bases at V and 8 bases at J, with 14 bases between. The CDR3, as DNA: TGTGCCAGCAGCTTATCGCGCGGAAAGCGTACGCAGTATTTT. Its translation: CASSLSRGKRTQYF.

The V gene is TRBV19, the J gene TRBJ1-1; TRBD1 matches at 10 bases. V lost 6 bases and J lost 3; bases outside the gene matches: 1. CDR1 is LNHDA, CDR2 SQIVND, per germline (reference sequence). The CDR3 is 13 residues long. CDR3 bases: TGTGCCAGTAGCGGGACAGGGGACACTGAAGCTTTCTTT. Protein product: CASSGTGDTEAFF.

This clone came up once. This sequence joins TRBV5-6 and TRBJ2-2; 7 bases fit TRBD2. This CDR3 comprises 13 residues. Per germline, CDR1 SGHDT and CDR2 YYEEEE. Trimming at V came to 5 bases and at J to 9 bases, leaving 7 bases not matched to a gene. CDR3 region: CASSSTSTRELFF. The CDR3 nucleotides are TGTGCCAGCAGTTCGACTAGCACTAGGGAGCTGTTTTTT.

The V gene is TRBV2, the J gene TRBJ1-3; D is perhaps TRBD1 (5 bases). The CDR3 has 15 amino acids. The germline V gene encodes CDR1 SNHLY and CDR2 FYNNEI. Trimming stripped 3 bases from V and 0 bases from J, with 9 bases between. The CDR3 DNA follows: TGTGCCAGCAGTGATGACGGACACTCTGGAAACACCATATATTTT. Translating it yields CASSDDGHSGNTIYF.

The chain is built from TRBV3-1 (or the pseudogene TRBV3-2) and TRBJ2-1; D possibly corresponds to TRBD2 (6 bases). CDR3 length: 12 residues. Germline lookup yields CDR1 LGHDT and CDR2 YNNKEL (reference sequence). The germline V and J ends were trimmed by 6 bases and 7 bases, with 10 bases remaining between them. CDR3 nucleotide sequence: TGTGCCAGCAGAGACGGGGGAAATGAGCAGTTCTTC. As protein: CASRDGGNEQFF.

This clone appeared once. The gene calls are TRBV28 and TRBJ1-5; D is undetermined. From germline, CDR1 is MDHEN and CDR2 SYDVKM. V dropped 6 bases and J dropped 1 base, with 13 bases sitting between them. The CDR3 consists of 15 residues. The CDR3 sequence: CASRTGFRSNQPQHF. CDR3 in DNA: TGTGCCAGCAGGACCGGGTTCCGAAGCAATCAGCCCCAGCATTTT.

The rearrangement uses TRBV6-5 and TRBJ1-4; 11 bases match TRBD1. This CDR3 spans 15 amino acids. V was pared by 6 bases and J by 4 bases, with 4 bases of the junction left unmatched. Germline CDR1 and CDR2: MNHEY and SVGAGI. CDR3 amino acids: CASSLGTGGNEKLFF. The CDR3 bases are TGTGCCAGCAGCCTTGGGACAGGGGGTAATGAAAAACTGTTTTTT.

The rearrangement uses TRBV6-6 and TRBJ2-3, with D hard to call. Trimming shortened V by 3 bases and J by 2 bases, and 6 bases separated the two germline ends. CDR1 is MNHNY and CDR2 is SVGAGI in the germline V gene (reference sequence). The CDR3 totals 13 residues. CDR3 amino acids: CASSYSNTDTQYF. The CDR3 nucleotides read TGTGCCAGCAGTTATTCGAACACAGATACGCAGTATTTT.

This chain joins TRBV7-2 and TRBJ1-4; D might be TRBD1 (6 bases). The CDR3 has 13 residues. The germline CDR1 and CDR2 sequences are SGHTA and FQGNSA. V was trimmed by 6 bases and J by 5 bases, leaving 10 bases between them. CDR3 loop: CASRDRHNEKLFF. CDR3 sequence (DNA): TGTGCCAGCAGGGACAGACACAATGAAAAACTGTTTTTT. Looking up the rest from reference TRBV7-2 and TRBJ1-4 gives the full variable domain: GAGVSQSPSNKVTEKGKDVELRCDPISGHTALYWYRQSLGQGLEFLIYFQGNSAPDKSGLPSDRFSAERTGGSVSTLTIQRTQQEDSAVYLCASRDRHNEKLFFGSGTQLSVL.

The chain carries TRBV5-8 and TRBJ2-7, with 8 bases identical to TRBD1. The CDR3 is 15 residues long. J lost 2 bases, V lost 4 bases, and 8 bases had no gene match. The germline V gene has CDR1 SGHTS and CDR2 YDEGEE. DNA of the CDR3: TGTGCCAGCAGCGAAGACAGGGGCGACCCCTACGAGCAGTACTTC. This translates into CASSEDRGDPYEQYF.

The chain has TRBV6-5 and TRBJ1-1, with D possibly matching TRBD1 (6 bases). The V end was cut by 7 bases, the J end by 7 bases, with 16 bases between. The CDR3 runs 13 residues. The germline V gene has CDR1 MNHEY and CDR2 SVGAGI. Written as DNA, the CDR3 is TGTGCCAGCACCAACAGGGAAGGACGTGAAGCTTTCTTT. This gives the protein CASTNREGREAFF.

The chain carries TRBV5-1 and TRBJ1-2; D may be TRBD1 (5 bases). This CDR3 contains 15 residues. The V end was cut by 0 bases, the J end by 5 bases, with 14 bases between. Germline V gene lookup returns CDR1 SGHRS and CDR2 YFSETQ. The CDR3 DNA is TGCGCCAGCAGCTTGGCCCCGGGGGAATTTTATGGCTACACCTTC. Translated, it gives CASSLAPGEFYGYTF.